This T cell receptor beta chain was sequenced during a study of blood T cells in healthy people across ages (dated by TCRdb to between 2014 and 2016). About the full investigation: In model experiments, template switching captured roughly one uniquely barcoded TCR beta cDNA molecule for every two T cells. To track age-related changes in TCR beta repertoire diversity, the study relied on deep sequencing normalized with unique cDNA molecular identifiers. The study analyzed two additional independent replicas of 1 million unique cDNA reads from the same blood draw for two donors, one aged 18 to 29 and one aged 80 or older. Donors were grouped into four age groups: young (average roughly 16 years), middle-aged (39), aged (62) and long-lived (roughly 80). To avoid experimental bias, donors of different ages were spread randomly across the sequencing lanes.

V and J are truncated by 0 bases and 15 bases respectively, leaving an intervening sequence of 9 bases. From its cysteine to its phenylalanine, the CDR3 spans 11 amino acids. The sequence is cut down to CDR3 DNA, 33 bases in frame from base 1. Via the germline V gene, CDR1 is MNHEY and CDR2 SVGAGI. The library was produced with 5' RACE. Instrument used: Illumina HiSeq 2500. The second PCR ran for about 7 to 11 cycles and used a J-beta primer mix along with a sample-barcoded 5' primer. A template-switch 5' adaptor carrying 12 random nucleotides introduced a unique molecular identifier onto each TCR beta cDNA molecule. Each sample yielded at least 2.5 million CDR3-containing paired-end reads. All of the RNA was converted into first-strand cDNA using the Mint cDNA synthesis kit, with a TRBC-specific oligonucleotide serving as the primer. Following uracil-DNA glycosylase treatment, a first 18-cycle PCR with universal primers M1SS and BC2_uni_R was performed on all cDNA. The published analysis was carried out like this. For normalization, 1 million high-quality reads were randomly selected from each sample, with every read carrying a distinct molecular identifier. Instead of being binned into consensus sequences, reads that shared molecular identifiers were thrown out. MiTCR, with a Q25 quality threshold and the strictest error-elimination algorithm, was used for CDR3 identification, clonotype clustering and error correction. Lower-bound total TCR beta diversity was estimated with a nonparametric unseen species model using Euler transformation. Through fastp at Q25 and MiXCR, TCRdb rebuilt clones from the public reads, retaining in-frame beta chains. Under each unique CDR3 protein, matching rows form one entry showing the most common genes and DNA. The V and J calls follow TCRdb's processing rather than the paper's. This sample holds approximately 1.5 million distinct CDR3 sequences; about 42% were observed only once. Together, the top ten hold less than 5% of the sample.

This clonotype has only a few counts. Its antigen target is currently unknown. No base quality values were provided; no much bigger clone lies one nucleotide off. What the work shows at the level of the full study, not this receptor alone: Because the CMV infection status of the donors was unknown, age-related changes in expanded clonotypes may potentially have been confounded. Since profiling was done on bulk unsorted PBMCs, naive and antigen-experienced compartments could not be conclusively compared. Estimates of total diversity based on one million sequenced T cells were considered lower bounds and underestimates. The percentage of naive T cells measured by flow cytometry correlated strongly with observed TCR beta diversity. Compared with the aged group, more naive CD4+ T cells, fewer expanded clones and increased TCR diversity were shown by the long-lived group, suggesting age selection. As age increased, observed TCR beta diversity per million T cells dropped in a roughly linear way, and a significant reduction was already evident by age roughly 36.

Systemically healthy Caucasian individuals from Russia, 35 to 50 in total and aged about 6 to 100 years, were included as donors. Each donor gave ten milliliters of peripheral blood, drawn into EDTA-treated Vacutainer tubes. Ficoll-Paque density-gradient centrifugation was used to isolate PBMCs, with at least 6.5 million per sample. Trizol reagent was used to extract total RNA from PBMCs, with at least 5.5 micrograms per sample. The percentages of naive CD45RAhigh/CD27high T cells were determined by flow cytometry on a PBMC aliquot from every donor. The sequenced material came from blood. The chain is made from TRBV6-5 and TRBJ2-1, with the D gene not clear enough to name. The source is a woman younger than 30 in good health. The CDR3 here reads CASSYSGQRFF. In nucleotide form, the sequence is TGTGCCAGCAGTTACTCGGGCCAGAGGTTCTTC.